This T cell receptor (beta chain) appears in the sequencing data of a study of siplizumab effects on memory and regulatory T cells. Study-level points and caveats: About 80-97% of proliferating CD4+ or CD8+ clones had no assignable naive or memory phenotype.

Around 100,000 TCR templates per sample were assayed. TCRdb keeps only in-frame clones here, not all; method: immunoSEQ multiplex PCR. The data hold roughly 97,000 clones, with over 90% observed a single time. To note about this clone: Its antigen is still unknown.

Trimming left V 0 bases short and J 7 bases short, with 19 bases between. The CDR3 consists of 17 residues. Looked up from germline, CDR1 is WNHNN and CDR2 is SYGVQD (reference sequence). Sequenced input: Tregs sorted from blood. The chain employs TRBV10-1 and TRBJ2-1, with D maybe TRBD2 (5 bases). The sequence derives from a human donor in good health. In DNA, the CDR3 is TGCGCCAGCAGTGAGTCGAGGGCAGTTGCCGGTGGTAATGAGCAGTTCTTC. Amino acids: CASSESRAVAGGNEQFF.